The 12 T cell receptor beta chains reported below all come from one sample, sequenced in a study of CD8 T cells in ankylosing spondylitis. Study-wide results and caveats: Characteristic, it appeared, of ankylosing spondylitis blood was a TCR beta motif of roughly 8 highly homologous variants.

These TCRs are of unknown antigen specificity. TCRdb recomputed calls from the 5' RACE reads with MiXCR, one row per CDR3 protein. The table includes roughly 220,000 distinct CDR3 sequences, about 18% detected once. The sample taken for sequencing was blood, either unsorted or a sorted T cell fraction (not recorded which). The receptor set was obtained from a male donor with ankylosing spondylitis.

This clonotype was seen only once. The chain links TRBV12-3 or TRBV12-4 to TRBJ2-1; D not certain. The V end was cut by 7 bases, the J end by 9 bases, with 10 bases between. The CDR3 length is 11 residues. The CDR3 spells CASIQEGEQFF. The CDR3, as DNA: TGTGCCAGCATCCAGGAAGGTGAGCAGTTCTTC.

This clonotype was observed a handful of times. The chain has TRBV9 and TRBJ2-3; D uncertain. The CDR3 extends over 14 amino acids. Germline V CDR1 and CDR2: SGDLS, YYNGEE. The V end lost 0 bases, the J end lost 5 bases, and 10 bases lay between the germline ends. CDR3 in DNA: TGTGCCAGCAGCGTAGCGGACCGAGGAGATACGCAGTATTTT. It specifies CASSVADRGDTQYF.

V usage is TRBV6-1 and J usage is TRBJ2-7; D tentatively fits TRBD1 or TRBD2 (5 bases each). Trimming left V 5 bases short and J 7 bases short, with 18 bases between. This CDR3 comprises 14 residues. Germline CDR1 and CDR2: MNHNS and SASEGT. This CDR3 reads CASSPSRPGREQYF. In DNA, the CDR3 is TGTGCCAGCAGTCCTTCACGACCGGGGCGGGAGCAGTACTTC.

This clonotype was recorded once. The CDR3 loop reads CASSPGVDTQYF. CDR3 bases: TGTGCCAGCAGCCCTGGAGTAGATACGCAGTATTTT. This chain joins TRBV7-9 and TRBJ2-3; D call uncertain. The CDR3 loop spans 12 amino acids. V was clipped by 5 bases and J by 5 bases, with 8 bases between them. Germline CDR1 reads SEHNR; CDR2 reads FQNEAQ (reference sequence).

This rearrangement joins TRBV6-5 to TRBJ2-1; TRBD1 or TRBD2 may be the D gene (5 bases each). The V and J ends lost 0 bases and 8 bases respectively, with 8 bases between them. The CDR3 runs to 13 residues. Germline CDR1 is MNHEY and CDR2 is SVGAGI. CDR3 coding DNA: TGTGCCAGCAGTTACTCGCAGGGACATGAGCAGTTCTTC. It encodes CASSYSQGHEQFF.

This clonotype has just a few counts. The chain employs TRBV7-2 and TRBJ2-2, with TRBD1 identical over 10 bases. The J segment lost 5 bases and the V segment lost 4 bases, leaving 7 bases of the junction unmatched. The germline V gene encodes CDR1 SGHTA and CDR2 FQGNSA. This CDR3 has 16 amino acids. This CDR3 is CASSWRQGAQTGELFF. CDR3 coding DNA: TGTGCCAGCAGCTGGCGACAGGGGGCTCAGACCGGGGAGCTGTTTTTT.

The chain has TRBV4-3 and TRBJ2-7; the D gene is possibly TRBD2 (6 bases). V lost 3 bases to trimming and J lost 0 bases, with 12 bases between them. There are 15 residues in the CDR3. Germline V gives CDR1 LGHNA, CDR2 YSLEER. The CDR3 DNA follows: TGCGCCAGCAGCCAGAGGGACTCGAACTCCTACGAGCAGTACTTC. Translated, it gives CASSQRDSNSYEQYF.

This clonotype was detected ten times or more. The chain couples TRBV11-1 to TRBJ1-2; D perhaps matches TRBD1 (6 bases). This CDR3 spans 18 amino acids. V was clipped by 3 bases and J by 3 bases, with 23 bases between them. Looked up from germline, CDR1 is SGHAT and CDR2 is FQDESV (reference sequence). The CDR3 loop is CASSLPLHGGQVHYGYTF. The CDR3 DNA sequence: TGTGCCAGCAGCTTGCCTCTCCATGGGGGGCAGGTACACTATGGCTACACCTTC.

Concerning this clonotype itself: At one boundary the junction diverges from the germline segment, which might be a read error. This chain links TRBV4-2 with TRBJ2-1; 14 bases match TRBD2. CDR1 is LGHNA and CDR2 is YNFKEQ in the germline V gene. The CDR3 loop spans 16 amino acids. CDR3 bases: TGTGCCAGCAGACAAGGGGGACTAGCGGGAGTGAATGAGCAGTTCTTC. The encoded protein is CASRQGGLAGVNEQFF.

This sequence joins TRBV12-3 or TRBV12-4 and TRBJ2-3; D is unclear. V was clipped by 5 bases and J by 2 bases, with 17 bases between them. This CDR3 is built from 16 residues. The DNA for the CDR3 is TGTGCCAGCAGTCCAGCGTCCGGGTCACCCACAGATACGCAGTATTTT. As protein: CASSPASGSPTDTQYF.

This clonotype turned up a few times. The V call is TRBV15, the J call TRBJ2-1, with D unresolved. V was pared by 0 bases and J by 0 bases, with 9 bases between. The CDR3 covers 16 residues. The V gene's germline CDR1 is LNHNV and CDR2 YYDKDF (reference sequence). The DNA of the CDR3 is TGTGCCACCAGCAGAGATCCCCCAAGCTCCTACAATGAGCAGTTCTTC. It yields the protein CATSRDPPSSYNEQFF.

The V and J genes are TRBV12-3 or TRBV12-4 and TRBJ1-2, with D perhaps matching TRBD1 (5 bases). The ends were cut back, 7 bases at V and 0 bases at J, with 12 bases in the middle. The CDR3 sequence is 14 residues long. For the CDR3, the DNA is TGTGCCAGCACCCCGGGACTAACTAACTATGGCTACACCTTC. Translated, it gives CASTPGLTNYGYTF.